This T cell receptor beta chain stems from a study of identifying expanded T cells in peripheral blood. The CDR3 is 14 amino acids. Germline loops: CDR1 SGHRS, CDR2 YFSETQ. Trimming pared 4 bases from V and 4 bases from J, leaving 14 bases between. Assay: immunoSEQ multiplex PCR; the TCRdb copy retains only in-frame clones and omits some. The data show roughly 100,000 clones, about 91% seen once. The V gene is TRBV5-1, the J gene TRBJ2-5; tentative D call: TRBD2 (6 bases). Source material: blood. The sequence derives from a person aged 18 to 75 in good health. The CDR3 nucleotides are TGCGCCAGCAGCCCCGGAGGGCCAGGAGAGACCCAGTACTTC. This gives the protein CASSPGGPGETQYF.